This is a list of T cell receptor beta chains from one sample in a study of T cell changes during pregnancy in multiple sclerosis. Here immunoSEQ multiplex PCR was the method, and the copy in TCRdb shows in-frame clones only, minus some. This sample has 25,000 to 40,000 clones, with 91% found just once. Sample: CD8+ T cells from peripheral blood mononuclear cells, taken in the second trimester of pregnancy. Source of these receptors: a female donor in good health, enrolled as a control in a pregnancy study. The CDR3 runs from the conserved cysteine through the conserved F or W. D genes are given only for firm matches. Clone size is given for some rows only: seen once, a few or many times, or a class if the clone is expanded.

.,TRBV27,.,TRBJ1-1,CASSLVRVSGTEAFF,TGTGCCAGCAGTTTGGTGAGGGTATCGGGCACTGAAGCTTTCTTT
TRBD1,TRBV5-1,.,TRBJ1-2,CASSLQWTGPYGYTF,TGCGCCAGCAGCTTGCAGTGGACAGGCCCTTATGGCTACACCTTC
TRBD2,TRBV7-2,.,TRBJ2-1,CASSLLAGGPGNEQFF,TGTGCCAGCAGCTTACTAGCGGGGGGGCCGGGTAATGAGCAGTTCTTC
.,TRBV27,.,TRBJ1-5,CATRRYSNQPQHF,TGTGCCACCAGACGGTATAGCAATCAGCCCCAGCATTTT
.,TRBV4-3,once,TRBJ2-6,CASSQDGGAGANVLTF,TGCGCCAGCAGCCAAGATGGGGGCGCTGGGGCCAACGTCCTGACTTTC
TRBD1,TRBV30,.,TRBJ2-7,CAWGDRVSHEQYF,TGTGCCTGGGGGGACAGGGTGTCCCACGAGCAGTACTTC
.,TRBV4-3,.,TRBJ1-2,CASSQGTGRSNYGYTF,TGCGCCAGCAGCCAAGGGACCGGGAGGTCTAACTATGGCTACACCTTC
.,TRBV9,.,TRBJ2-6,CASSVDLKGAGANVLTF,TGTGCCAGCAGCGTAGACCTTAAGGGGGCTGGGGCCAACGTCCTGACTTTC
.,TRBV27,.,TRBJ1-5,CASSPGQIFQPQHF,TGTGCCAGCAGTCCCGGACAGATCTTTCAGCCCCAGCATTTT
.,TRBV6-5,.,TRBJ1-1,CASARRGGSDTEAFF,TGTGCCAGCGCCCGCCGGGGGGGGTCCGACACTGAAGCTTTCTTT
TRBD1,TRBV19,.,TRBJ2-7,CASSIEGQDYSYEQYF,TGTGCCAGTAGTATAGAGGGACAGGATTACTCCTACGAGCAGTACTTC